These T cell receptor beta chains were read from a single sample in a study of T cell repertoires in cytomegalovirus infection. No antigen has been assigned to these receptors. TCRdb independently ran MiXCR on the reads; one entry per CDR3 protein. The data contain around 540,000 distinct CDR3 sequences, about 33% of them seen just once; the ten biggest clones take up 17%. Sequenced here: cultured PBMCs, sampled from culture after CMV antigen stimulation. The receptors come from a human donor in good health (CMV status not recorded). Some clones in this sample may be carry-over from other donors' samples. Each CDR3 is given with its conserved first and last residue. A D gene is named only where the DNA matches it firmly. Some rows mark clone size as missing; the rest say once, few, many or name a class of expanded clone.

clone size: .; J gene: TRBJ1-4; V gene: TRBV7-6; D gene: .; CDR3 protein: CASSFQGANEKLFF; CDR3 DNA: TGTGCCAGCAGCTTTCAGGGCGCTAATGAAAAACTGTTTTTT
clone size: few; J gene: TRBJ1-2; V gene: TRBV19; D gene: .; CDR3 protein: CASSIDLAGWPNYGYTF; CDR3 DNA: TGTGCCAGTAGTATAGATCTGGCGGGTTGGCCCAACTATGGCTACACCTTC
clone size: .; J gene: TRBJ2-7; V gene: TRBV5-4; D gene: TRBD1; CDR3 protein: CASSLWDRGPYEQYF; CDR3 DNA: TGTGCCAGCAGCTTATGGGACAGGGGGCCTTACGAGCAGTACTTC
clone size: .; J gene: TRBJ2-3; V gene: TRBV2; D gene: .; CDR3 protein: CASSEGGSTDTQYF; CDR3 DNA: TGTGCCAGTTCAGAAGGCGGAAGCACAGATACGCAGTATTTT
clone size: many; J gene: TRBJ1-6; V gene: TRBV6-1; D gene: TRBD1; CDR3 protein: CASRTGADNSPLHF; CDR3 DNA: TGTGCCAGTAGGACAGGGGCCGATAATTCACCCCTCCACTTT
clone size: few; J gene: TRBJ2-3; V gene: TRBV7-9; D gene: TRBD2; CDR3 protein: CASSSSSGRAAGTDTQYF; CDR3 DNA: TGTGCCAGCAGCTCTTCAAGCGGGAGGGCCGCGGGAACAGATACGCAGTATTTT
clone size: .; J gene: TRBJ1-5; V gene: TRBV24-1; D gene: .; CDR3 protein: CATSDETGLQPQHF; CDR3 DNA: TGTGCCACCAGTGATGAAACAGGGCTTCAGCCCCAGCATTTT
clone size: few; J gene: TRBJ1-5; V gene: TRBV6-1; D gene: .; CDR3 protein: CASSGQPQHF; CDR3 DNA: TGTGCCAGCAGTGGTCAGCCCCAGCATTTT
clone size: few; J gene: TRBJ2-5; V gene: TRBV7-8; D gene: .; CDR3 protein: CASSQPGETQYF; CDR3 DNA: TGTGCCAGCAGCCAACCTGGAGAGACCCAGTACTTC
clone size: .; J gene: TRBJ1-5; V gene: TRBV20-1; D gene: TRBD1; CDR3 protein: CSARTGSNQPQHF; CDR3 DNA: TGCAGTGCTAGGACAGGGAGCAATCAGCCCCAGCATTTT
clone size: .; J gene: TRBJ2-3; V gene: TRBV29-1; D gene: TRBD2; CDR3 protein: CSVLSGRTTDTQYF; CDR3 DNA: TGCAGCGTCTTAAGCGGGAGGACAACAGATACGCAGTATTTT
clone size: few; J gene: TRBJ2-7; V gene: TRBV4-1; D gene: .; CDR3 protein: CASSQARYSYEQYF; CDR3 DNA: TGCGCCAGCAGCCAAGCCCGCTACTCCTACGAGCAGTACTTC
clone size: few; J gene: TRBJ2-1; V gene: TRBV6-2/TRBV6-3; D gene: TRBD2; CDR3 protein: CASRRAGGPTYNEQFF; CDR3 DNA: TGTGCCAGCAGGCGAGCGGGAGGGCCTACCTACAATGAGCAGTTCTTC
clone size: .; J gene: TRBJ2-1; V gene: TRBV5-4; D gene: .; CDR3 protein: CASSLETGYSEQFF; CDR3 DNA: TGTGCCAGCAGCTTGGAGACAGGCTACAGTGAGCAGTTCTTC
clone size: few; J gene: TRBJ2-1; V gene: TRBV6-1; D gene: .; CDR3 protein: CASSYAAGSYNEQFF; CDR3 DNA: TGTGCCAGCAGTTACGCGGCGGGCTCCTACAATGAGCAGTTCTTC
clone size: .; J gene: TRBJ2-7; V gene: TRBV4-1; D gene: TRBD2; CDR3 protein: CASSQDDLLAGDYEQYF; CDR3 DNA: TGCGCCAGCAGCCAAGATGACTTACTAGCGGGAGACTACGAGCAGTACTTC
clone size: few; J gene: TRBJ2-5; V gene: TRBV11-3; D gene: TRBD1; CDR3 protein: CASSLGTGREETQYF; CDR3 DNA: TGTGCCAGCAGCTTAGGGACAGGGAGAGAAGAGACCCAGTACTTC
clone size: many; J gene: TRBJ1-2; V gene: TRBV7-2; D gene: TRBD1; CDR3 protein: CASSKRDRGGGYTF; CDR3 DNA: TGTGCCAGCAGCAAACGGGACAGGGGAGGGGGCTACACCTTC
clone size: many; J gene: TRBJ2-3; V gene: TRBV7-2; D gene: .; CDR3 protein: CASSRDLWSDTQYF; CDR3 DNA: TGTGCCAGCAGCCGGGACTTGTGGTCAGATACGCAGTATTTT
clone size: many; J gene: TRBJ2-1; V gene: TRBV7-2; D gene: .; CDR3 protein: CASSLAQEQFF; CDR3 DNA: TGTGCCAGCAGCTTAGCACAGGAGCAGTTCTTC
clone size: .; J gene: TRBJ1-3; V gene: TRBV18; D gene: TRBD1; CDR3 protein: CASSPGQAGNTIYF; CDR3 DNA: TGTGCCAGCTCACCTGGACAGGCTGGAAACACCATATATTTT
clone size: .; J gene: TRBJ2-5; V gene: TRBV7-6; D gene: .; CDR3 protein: CASSQTVPGETQYF; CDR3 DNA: TGTGCCAGCAGCCAGACAGTCCCCGGGGAGACCCAGTACTTC
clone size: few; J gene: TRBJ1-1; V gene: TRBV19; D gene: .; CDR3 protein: CASSPATAGNTEAFF; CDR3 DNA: TGTGCCAGTAGTCCAGCCACAGCCGGGAACACTGAAGCTTTCTTT
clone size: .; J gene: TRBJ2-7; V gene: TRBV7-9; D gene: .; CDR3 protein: CASSHPASDSYEQYF; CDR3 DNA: TGTGCCAGCAGCCATCCCGCTAGCGATTCCTACGAGCAGTACTTC
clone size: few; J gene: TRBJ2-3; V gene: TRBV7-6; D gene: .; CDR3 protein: CASSPVSQGPFTDTQYF; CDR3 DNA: TGTGCCAGCAGCCCAGTCTCACAGGGACCTTTCACAGATACGCAGTATTTT
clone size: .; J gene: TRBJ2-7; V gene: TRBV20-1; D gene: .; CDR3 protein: CSAQGETYEQYF; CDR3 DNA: TGCAGTGCTCAAGGGGAAACCTACGAGCAGTACTTC
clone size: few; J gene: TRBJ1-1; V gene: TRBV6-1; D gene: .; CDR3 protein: CASSRRGVPSRAEAFF; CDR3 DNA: TGTGCCAGCAGTAGGCGAGGGGTCCCGAGTAGAGCTGAAGCTTTCTTT
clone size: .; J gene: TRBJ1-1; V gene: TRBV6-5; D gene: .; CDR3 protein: CASSYGGGGEAFF; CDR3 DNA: TGTGCCAGCAGTTACGGGGGTGGGGGTGAAGCTTTCTTT
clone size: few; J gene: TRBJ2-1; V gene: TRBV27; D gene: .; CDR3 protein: CASSPHPRAANEQFF; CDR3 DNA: TGTGCCAGCAGTCCTCATCCTCGCGCCGCCAATGAGCAGTTCTTC
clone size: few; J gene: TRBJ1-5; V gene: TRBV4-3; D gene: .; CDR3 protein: CASSQDRQGVSNQPQHF; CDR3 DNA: TGCGCCAGCAGCCAAGATCGCCAGGGTGTCAGCAATCAGCCCCAGCATTTT
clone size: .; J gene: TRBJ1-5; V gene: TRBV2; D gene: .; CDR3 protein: CASRGRADQPQHF; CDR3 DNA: TGTGCCAGCAGGGGGCGGGCGGATCAGCCCCAGCATTTT
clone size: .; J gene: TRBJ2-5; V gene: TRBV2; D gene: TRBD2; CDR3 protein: CASSGGTSSLIHQETQYF; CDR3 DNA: TGTGCCAGCAGTGGTGGGACTAGCTCTCTCATTCACCAAGAGACCCAGTACTTC
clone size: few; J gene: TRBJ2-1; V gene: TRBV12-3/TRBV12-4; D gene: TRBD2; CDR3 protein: CASTQGTSGSFF; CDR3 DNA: TGTGCCAGCACCCAAGGGACTAGCGGGAGCTTCTTC
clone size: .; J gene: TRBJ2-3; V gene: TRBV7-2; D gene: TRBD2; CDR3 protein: CASSFSPLAGGSDTQYF; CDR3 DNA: TGTGCCAGCAGCTTCTCTCCTCTAGCGGGAGGATCGGATACGCAGTATTTT
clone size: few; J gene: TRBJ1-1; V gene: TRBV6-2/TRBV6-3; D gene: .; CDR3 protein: CASSLGFPNTEAFF; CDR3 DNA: TGTGCCAGCAGTTTGGGCTTTCCGAACACTGAAGCTTTCTTT
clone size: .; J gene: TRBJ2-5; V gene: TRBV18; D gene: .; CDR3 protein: CASSSERVQETQYF; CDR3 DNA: TGTGCCAGCTCATCCGAGCGGGTGCAAGAGACCCAGTACTTC
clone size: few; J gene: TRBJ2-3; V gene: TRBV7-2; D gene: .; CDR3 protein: CASKAGTLTDTQYF; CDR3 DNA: TGTGCCAGCAAGGCCGGGACCCTCACAGATACGCAGTATTTT
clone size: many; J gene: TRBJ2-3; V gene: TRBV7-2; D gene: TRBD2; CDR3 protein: CASSLDGRSTDTQYF; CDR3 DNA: TGTGCCAGCAGCTTAGACGGGAGGAGCACAGATACGCAGTATTTT
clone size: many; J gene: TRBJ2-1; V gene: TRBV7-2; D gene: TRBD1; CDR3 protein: CASSTQGQGASNEQFF; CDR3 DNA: TGTGCCAGCAGCACACAGGGCCAGGGGGCGTCCAATGAGCAGTTCTTC
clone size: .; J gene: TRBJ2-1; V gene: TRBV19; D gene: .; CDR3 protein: CASSIDPDGSSYNEQFF; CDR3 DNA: TGTGCCAGTAGTATAGATCCCGACGGGAGCTCCTACAATGAGCAGTTCTTC
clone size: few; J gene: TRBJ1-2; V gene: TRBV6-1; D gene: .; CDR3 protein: CASAPHRDGRGYTF; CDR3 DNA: TGTGCCAGCGCGCCGCACAGGGATGGTCGGGGCTACACCTTC
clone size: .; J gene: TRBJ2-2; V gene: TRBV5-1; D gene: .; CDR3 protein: CASSLRILRNTGELFF; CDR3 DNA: TGCGCCAGCAGCTTACGGATTCTGCGGAACACCGGGGAGCTGTTTTTT
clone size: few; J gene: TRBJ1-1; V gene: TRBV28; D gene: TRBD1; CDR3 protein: CASSLPGQGLNTEAFF; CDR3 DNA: TGTGCCAGCAGTCTACCGGGACAGGGTTTGAACACTGAAGCTTTCTTT
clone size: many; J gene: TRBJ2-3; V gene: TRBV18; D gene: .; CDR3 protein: CASSPTISGSTDTQYF; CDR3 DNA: TGTGCCAGCTCACCAACTATCAGCGGCAGCACAGATACGCAGTATTTT
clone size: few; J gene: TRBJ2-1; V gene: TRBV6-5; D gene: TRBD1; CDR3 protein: CASSYRQGAYEQFF; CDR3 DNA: TGTGCCAGCAGTTACAGGCAGGGGGCCTATGAGCAGTTCTTC
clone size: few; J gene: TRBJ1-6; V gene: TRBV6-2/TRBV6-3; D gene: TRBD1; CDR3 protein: CASSFGQGSSLHF; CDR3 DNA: TGTGCCAGCAGTTTCGGACAGGGCTCGTCCCTCCACTTT
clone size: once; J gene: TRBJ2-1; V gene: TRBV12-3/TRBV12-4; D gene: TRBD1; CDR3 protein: CASNGQGLNNEQFF; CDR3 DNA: TGTGCCAGCAACGGACAGGGCCTAAACAATGAGCAGTTCTTC